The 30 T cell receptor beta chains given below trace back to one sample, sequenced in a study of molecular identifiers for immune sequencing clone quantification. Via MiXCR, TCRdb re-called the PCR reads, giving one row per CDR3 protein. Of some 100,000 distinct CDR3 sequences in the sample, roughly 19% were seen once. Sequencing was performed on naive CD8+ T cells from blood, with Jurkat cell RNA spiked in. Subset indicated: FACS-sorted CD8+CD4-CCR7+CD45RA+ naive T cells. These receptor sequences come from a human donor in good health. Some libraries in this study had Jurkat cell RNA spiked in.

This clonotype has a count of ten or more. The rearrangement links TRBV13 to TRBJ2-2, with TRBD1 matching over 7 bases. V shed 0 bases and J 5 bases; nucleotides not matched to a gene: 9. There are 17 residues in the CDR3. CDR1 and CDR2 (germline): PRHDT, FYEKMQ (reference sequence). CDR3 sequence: CASSLGVGGPRTGELFF. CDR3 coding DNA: TGTGCCAGCAGCTTAGGAGTAGGGGGCCCGAGGACCGGGGAGCTGTTTTTT.

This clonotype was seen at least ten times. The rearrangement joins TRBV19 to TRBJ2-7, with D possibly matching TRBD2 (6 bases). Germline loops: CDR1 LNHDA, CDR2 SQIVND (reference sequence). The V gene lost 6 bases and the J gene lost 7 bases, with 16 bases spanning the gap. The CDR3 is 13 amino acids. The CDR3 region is CASSGRGPGEQYF. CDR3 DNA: TGTGCCAGTAGCGGGCGGGGACCGGGAGAGCAGTACTTC.

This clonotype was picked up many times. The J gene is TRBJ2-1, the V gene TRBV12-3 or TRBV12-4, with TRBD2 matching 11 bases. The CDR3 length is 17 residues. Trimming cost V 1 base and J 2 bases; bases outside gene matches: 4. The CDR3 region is CASSLGTSGSPYNEQFF. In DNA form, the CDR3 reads TGTGCCAGCAGTTTAGGTACTAGCGGGAGTCCCTACAATGAGCAGTTCTTC.

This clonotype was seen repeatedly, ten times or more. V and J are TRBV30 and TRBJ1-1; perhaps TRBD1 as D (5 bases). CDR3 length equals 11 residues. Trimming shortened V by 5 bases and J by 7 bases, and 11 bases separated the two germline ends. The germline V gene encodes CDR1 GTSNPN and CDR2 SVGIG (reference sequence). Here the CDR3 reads CAWGDGVEAFF. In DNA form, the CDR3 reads TGTGCCTGGGGGGACGGGGTTGAAGCTTTCTTT.

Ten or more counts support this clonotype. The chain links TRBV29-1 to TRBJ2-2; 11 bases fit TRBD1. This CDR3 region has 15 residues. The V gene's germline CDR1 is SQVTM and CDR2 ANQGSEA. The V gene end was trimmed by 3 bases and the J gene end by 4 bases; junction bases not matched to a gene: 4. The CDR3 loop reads CSVDTGTGGTGELFF. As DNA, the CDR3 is TGCAGCGTTGATACCGGGACAGGGGGCACCGGGGAGCTGTTTTTT.

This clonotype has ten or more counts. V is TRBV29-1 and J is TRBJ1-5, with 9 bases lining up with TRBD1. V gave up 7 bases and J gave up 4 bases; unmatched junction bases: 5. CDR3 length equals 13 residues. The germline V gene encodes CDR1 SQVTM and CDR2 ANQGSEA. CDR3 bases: TGCAGCGCTAGGACAGGGGTAAATCAGCCCCAGCATTTT. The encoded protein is CSARTGVNQPQHF. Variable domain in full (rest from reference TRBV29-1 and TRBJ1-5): SAVISQKPSRDICQRGTSLTIQCQVDSQVTMMFWYRQQPGQSLTLIATANQGSEATYESGFVIDKFPISRPNLTFSTLTVSNMSPEDSSIYLCSARTGVNQPQHFGDGTRLSIL.

CDR3 coding DNA: TGCGCCAGCAGCCCACAGCAGTTAGGTCGGTCCCACGGGGAGCTGTTTTTT. Translation gives CASSPQQLGRSHGELFF. The rearrangement joins TRBV4-1 to TRBJ2-2; D unresolved. V lost 4 bases to trimming and J lost 7 bases, with 22 bases between them. The germline gives CDR1 MGHRA, CDR2 YSYEKL. The CDR3 has 17 amino acids.

The CDR3 coding sequence is TGTGCCAGCAGCAGGGGACTAGGTTCCGATACGCAGTATTTT. Its protein is CASSRGLGSDTQYF. This sequence joins TRBV13 and TRBJ2-3; 8 bases map to TRBD2. Trimming cost V 5 bases and J 6 bases; bases outside gene matches: 7. Germline V lookup: CDR1 PRHDT, CDR2 FYEKMQ (reference sequence). There are 14 residues in the CDR3.

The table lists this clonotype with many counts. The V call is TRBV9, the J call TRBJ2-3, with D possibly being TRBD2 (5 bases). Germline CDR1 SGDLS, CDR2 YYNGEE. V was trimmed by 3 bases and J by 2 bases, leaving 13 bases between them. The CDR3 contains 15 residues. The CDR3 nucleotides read TGTGCCAGCAGCGCCCATGGCGGGCTCACAGATACGCAGTATTTT. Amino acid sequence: CASSAHGGLTDTQYF.

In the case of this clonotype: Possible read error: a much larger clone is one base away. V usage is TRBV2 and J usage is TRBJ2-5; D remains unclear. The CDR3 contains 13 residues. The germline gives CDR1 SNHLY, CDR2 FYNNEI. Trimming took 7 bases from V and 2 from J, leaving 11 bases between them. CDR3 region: CASIDGPQETQYF. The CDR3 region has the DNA TGTGCCAGCATCGACGGGCCGCAAGAGACCCAGTACTTC. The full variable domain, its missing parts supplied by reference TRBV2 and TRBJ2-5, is EPEVTQTPSHQVTQMGQEVILRCVPISNHLYFYWYRQILGQKVEFLVSFYNNEISEKSEIFDDQFSVERPDGSNFTLKIRSTKLEDSAMYFCASIDGPQETQYFGPGTRLLVL.

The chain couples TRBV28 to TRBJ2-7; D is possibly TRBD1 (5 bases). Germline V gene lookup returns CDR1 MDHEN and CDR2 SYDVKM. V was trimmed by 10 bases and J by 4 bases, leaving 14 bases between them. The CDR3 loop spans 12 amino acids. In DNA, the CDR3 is TGTGCCATCACAGGAACGTTATACGAGCAGTACTTC. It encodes CAITGTLYEQYF. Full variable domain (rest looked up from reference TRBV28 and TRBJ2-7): DVKVTQSSRYLVKRTGEKVFLECVQDMDHENMFWYRQDPGLGLRLIYFSYDVKMKEKGDIPEGYSVSREKKERFSLILESASTNQTSMYLCAITGTLYEQYFGPGTRLTVT.

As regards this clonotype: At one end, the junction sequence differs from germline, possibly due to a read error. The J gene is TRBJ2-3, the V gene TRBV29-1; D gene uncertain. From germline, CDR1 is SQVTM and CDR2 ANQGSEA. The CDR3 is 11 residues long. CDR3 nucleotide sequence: TGCAACGTTGTTGAGTTGGAAACGCAGTATTTT. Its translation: CNVVELETQYF.

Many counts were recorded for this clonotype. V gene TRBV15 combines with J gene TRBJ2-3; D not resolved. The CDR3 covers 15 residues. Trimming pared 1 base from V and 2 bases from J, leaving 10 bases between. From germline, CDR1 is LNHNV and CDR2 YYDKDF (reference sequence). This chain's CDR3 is CATSRGTLFTDTQYF. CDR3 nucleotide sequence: TGTGCCACCAGCAGAGGTACCCTCTTCACAGATACGCAGTATTTT.

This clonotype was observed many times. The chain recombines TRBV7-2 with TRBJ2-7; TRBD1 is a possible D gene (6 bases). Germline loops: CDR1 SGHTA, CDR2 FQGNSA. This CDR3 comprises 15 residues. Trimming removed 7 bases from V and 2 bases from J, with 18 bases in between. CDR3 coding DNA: TGTGCCAGCACATATCTGACAGGATTTACCTACGAGCAGTACTTC. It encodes CASTYLTGFTYEQYF.

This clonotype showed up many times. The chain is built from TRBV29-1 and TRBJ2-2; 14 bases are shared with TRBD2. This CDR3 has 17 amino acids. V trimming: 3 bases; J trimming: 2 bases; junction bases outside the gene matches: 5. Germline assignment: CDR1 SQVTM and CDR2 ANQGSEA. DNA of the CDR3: TGCAGCGTTGAGTGGGGGACTAGCGGGGGAAACACCGGGGAGCTGTTTTTT. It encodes CSVEWGTSGGNTGELFF.

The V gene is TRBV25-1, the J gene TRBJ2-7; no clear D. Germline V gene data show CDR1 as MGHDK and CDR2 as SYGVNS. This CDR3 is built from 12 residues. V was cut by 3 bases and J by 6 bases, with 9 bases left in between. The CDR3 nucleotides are TGTGCCAGCAGTGATTACCATGGCGAGCAGTACTTC. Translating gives CASSDYHGEQYF.

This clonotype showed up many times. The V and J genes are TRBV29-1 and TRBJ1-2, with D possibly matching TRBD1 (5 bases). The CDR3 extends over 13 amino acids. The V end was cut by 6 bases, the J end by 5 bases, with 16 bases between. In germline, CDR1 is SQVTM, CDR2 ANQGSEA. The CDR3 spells CSVGTGPPYGYTF. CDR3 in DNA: TGCAGCGTAGGAACAGGCCCACCATATGGCTACACCTTC.

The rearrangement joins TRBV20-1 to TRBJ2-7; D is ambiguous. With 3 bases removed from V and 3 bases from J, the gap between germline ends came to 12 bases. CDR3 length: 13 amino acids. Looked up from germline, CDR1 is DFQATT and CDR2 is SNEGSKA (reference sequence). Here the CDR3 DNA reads TGCAGTGCTAGGGGTAGATTGTACTACGAGCAGTACTTC. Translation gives CSARGRLYYEQYF.

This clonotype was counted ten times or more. DNA for the CDR3: TGTGCCAGCAGCTTAGAGGCTTTAGACTTAGCCAAAAACATTCAGTACTTC. Translated: CASSLEALDLAKNIQYF. The rearrangement uses TRBV7-2 and TRBJ2-4; D gene uncertain. Trimming removed 1 base from V and 0 bases from J, with 13 bases in between. Germline loops: CDR1 SGHTA, CDR2 FQGNSA. The CDR3 is made up of 17 amino acids.

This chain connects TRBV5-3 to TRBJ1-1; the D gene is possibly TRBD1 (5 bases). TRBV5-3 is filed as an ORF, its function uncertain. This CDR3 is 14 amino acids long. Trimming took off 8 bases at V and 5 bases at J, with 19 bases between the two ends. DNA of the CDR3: TGTGCCAGCAGCGGACTGGAGGGGCGGACTGAAGCTTTCTTT. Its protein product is CASSGLEGRTEAFF.

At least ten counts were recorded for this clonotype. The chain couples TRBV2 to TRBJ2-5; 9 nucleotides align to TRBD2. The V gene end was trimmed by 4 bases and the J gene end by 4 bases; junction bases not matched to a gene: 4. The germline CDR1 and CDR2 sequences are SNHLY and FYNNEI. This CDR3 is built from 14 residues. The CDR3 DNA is TGTGCCAGCAGTGTTCTAGCGGGGAGAGAGACCCAGTACTTC. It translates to CASSVLAGRETQYF.

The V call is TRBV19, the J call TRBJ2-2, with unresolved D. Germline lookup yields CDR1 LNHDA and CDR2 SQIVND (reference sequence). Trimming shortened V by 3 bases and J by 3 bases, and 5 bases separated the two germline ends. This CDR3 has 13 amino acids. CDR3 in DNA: TGTGCCAGTAGTATTTTGGACACCGGGGAGCTGTTTTTT. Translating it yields CASSILDTGELFF.

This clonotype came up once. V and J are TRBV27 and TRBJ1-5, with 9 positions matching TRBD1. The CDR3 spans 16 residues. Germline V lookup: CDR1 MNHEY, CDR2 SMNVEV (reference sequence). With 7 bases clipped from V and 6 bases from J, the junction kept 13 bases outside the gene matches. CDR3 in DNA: TGTGCCAGCAAGGACAGGGGTGAACTTACCGGTCAGCCCCAGCATTTT. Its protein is CASKDRGELTGQPQHF.

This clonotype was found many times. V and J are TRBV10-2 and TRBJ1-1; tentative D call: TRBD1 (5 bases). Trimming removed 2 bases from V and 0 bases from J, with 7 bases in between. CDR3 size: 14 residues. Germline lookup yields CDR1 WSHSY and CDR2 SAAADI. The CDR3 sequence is CASSEGAVNTEAFF. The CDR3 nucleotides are TGCGCCAGCAGTGAGGGGGCAGTGAACACTGAAGCTTTCTTT.

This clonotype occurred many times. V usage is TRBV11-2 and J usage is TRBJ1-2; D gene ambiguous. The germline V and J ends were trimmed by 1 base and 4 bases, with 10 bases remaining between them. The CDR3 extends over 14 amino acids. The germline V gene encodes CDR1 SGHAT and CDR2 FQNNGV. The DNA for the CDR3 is TGTGCCAGCAGCTTAGCCGGACCGCGCTATGGCTACACCTTC. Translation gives CASSLAGPRYGYTF.

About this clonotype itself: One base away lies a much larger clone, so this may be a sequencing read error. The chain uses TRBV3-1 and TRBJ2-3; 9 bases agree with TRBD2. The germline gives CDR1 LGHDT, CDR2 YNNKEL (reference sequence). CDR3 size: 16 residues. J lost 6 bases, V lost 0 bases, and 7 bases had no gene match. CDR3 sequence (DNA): TGTGCCAGCAGCCAAGAATCTAGCGGGGCCCGGGATACGCAGTATTTT. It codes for CASSQESSGARDTQYF.

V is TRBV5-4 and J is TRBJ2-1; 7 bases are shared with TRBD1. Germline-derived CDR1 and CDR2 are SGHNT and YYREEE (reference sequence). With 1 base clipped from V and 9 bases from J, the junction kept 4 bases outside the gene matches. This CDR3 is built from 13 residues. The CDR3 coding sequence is TGTGCCAGCAGCTTGAGACAGGGCCCTGAGCAGTTCTTC. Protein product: CASSLRQGPEQFF.

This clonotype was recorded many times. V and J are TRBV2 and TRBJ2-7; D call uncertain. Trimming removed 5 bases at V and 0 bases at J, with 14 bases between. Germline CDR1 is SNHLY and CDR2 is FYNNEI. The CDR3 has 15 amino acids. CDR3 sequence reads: CASSTGGEDSYEQYF. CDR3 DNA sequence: TGTGCCAGCAGTACGGGCGGAGAGGACTCCTACGAGCAGTACTTC.

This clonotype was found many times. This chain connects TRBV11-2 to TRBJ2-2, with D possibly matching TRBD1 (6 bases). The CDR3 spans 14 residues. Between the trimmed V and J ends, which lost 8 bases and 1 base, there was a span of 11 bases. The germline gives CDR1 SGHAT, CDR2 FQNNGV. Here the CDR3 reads CASPGHRNTGELFF. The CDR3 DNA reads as TGTGCCAGCCCGGGACACCGGAACACCGGGGAGCTGTTTTTT.

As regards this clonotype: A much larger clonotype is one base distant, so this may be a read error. The chain's CDR3 is CASSTLTGAGPNTEAFF. CDR3 bases: TGTGCCAGCAGCACCCTGACGGGCGCAGGGCCGAACACTGAAGCTTTCTTT. The chain has TRBV11-2 and TRBJ1-1; a weak D match, TRBD1 (5 bases). Per the germline V gene, CDR1 is SGHAT and CDR2 is FQNNGV. With 5 bases removed from V and 1 base from J, the gap between germline ends came to 20 bases. This CDR3 is 17 amino acids long.